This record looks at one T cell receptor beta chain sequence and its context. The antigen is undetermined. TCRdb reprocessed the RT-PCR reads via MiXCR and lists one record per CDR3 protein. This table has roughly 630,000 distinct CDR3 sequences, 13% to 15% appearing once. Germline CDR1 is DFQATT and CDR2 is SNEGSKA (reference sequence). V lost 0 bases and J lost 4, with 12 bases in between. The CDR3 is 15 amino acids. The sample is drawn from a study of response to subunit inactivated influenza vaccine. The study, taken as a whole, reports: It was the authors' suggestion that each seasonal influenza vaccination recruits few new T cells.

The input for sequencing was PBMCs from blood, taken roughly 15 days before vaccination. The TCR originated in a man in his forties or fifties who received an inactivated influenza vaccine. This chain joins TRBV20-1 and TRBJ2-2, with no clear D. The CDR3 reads CSARDRRMGTGELFF. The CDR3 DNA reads TGCAGTGCTAGAGATCGCCGGATGGGCACCGGGGAGCTGTTTTTT.